One sample yielded the 20 T cell receptor beta chains listed below, sequenced in a study of T cell responses to AZD1222 COVID-19 vaccine. Using immunoSEQ multiplex PCR, the repertoire was profiled, and TCRdb retains in-frame clones only, with some absent. Of roughly 180,000 clones listed, about 89% were seen once; the top ten hold 2.5% to 3%. Sequenced material: peripheral blood, taken on day 0 of MenACWY control vaccination. These receptors were obtained from an adult in good health.

This chain connects TRBV12-3 or TRBV12-4 to TRBJ1-1, with 8 positions matching TRBD1. The CDR3 loop spans 11 amino acids. V was clipped by 6 bases and J by 11 bases; unmatched bases: 5. The CDR3 is CASSPGQAAFF. CDR3 bases: TGTGCCAGCAGCCCGGGACAGGCGGCTTTCTTT.

J is TRBJ2-7 and V is TRBV5-6; 7 bases map to TRBD1. The CDR3 contains 13 residues. J gave up 2 bases and V 4 bases, and 3 bases lay outside the gene matches. Germline CDR1 SGHDT, CDR2 YYEEEE. Here the CDR3 DNA reads TGTGCCAGCAGCGTAAGGGGGCCCTACGAGCAGTACTTC. It specifies CASSVRGPYEQYF.

The chain uses TRBV9 and TRBJ1-6, with D perhaps TRBD1 (5 bases). Per the germline V gene, CDR1 is SGDLS and CDR2 is YYNGEE. This CDR3 spans 17 amino acids. Trimming took off 0 bases at V and 1 base at J, with 11 bases between the two ends. The CDR3 here is CASSVDGALSYNSPLHF. The CDR3 DNA reads TGTGCCAGCAGCGTAGATGGGGCATTGTCCTATAATTCACCCCTCCACTTT.

CDR3: CAISEAGTDTQYF. The DNA for the CDR3 is TGTGCCATCAGTGAAGCAGGCACAGATACGCAGTATTTT. The rearrangement joins TRBV10-3 to TRBJ2-3; D call uncertain. Trimming left V 3 bases short and J 1 base short, with 5 bases between. The CDR3 totals 13 residues. Looked up from germline, CDR1 is ENHRY and CDR2 is SYGVKD.

CDR3 DNA: TGTGCCAGCAGCTTAGCGCCTGTGGGATCCGGAAACACCATATATTTT. It codes for CASSLAPVGSGNTIYF. V usage is TRBV7-9 and J usage is TRBJ1-3; the D is unclear. The CDR3 has 16 residues. Per the germline V gene, CDR1 is SEHNR and CDR2 is FQNEAQ (reference sequence). The germline V and J ends were trimmed by 0 bases and 4 bases, with 13 bases remaining between them.

The gene calls are TRBV6-2 or TRBV6-3 and TRBJ2-7; TRBD2 aligns across 9 bases. This CDR3 comprises 15 residues. CDR1 and CDR2 (germline): MNHEY, SVGEGT. The ends lost 2 bases at V and 2 bases at J; junction bases unmatched: 4. CDR3 in DNA: TGTGCCAGCAGTTACCAACTAGCGGGCGCCTACGAGCAGTACTTC. Its protein is CASSYQLAGAYEQYF.

This clone was recorded once. The chain recombines TRBV6-5 with TRBJ1-1; 7 bases match TRBD1. Germline loops: CDR1 MNHEY, CDR2 SVGAGI. Trimming cost V 6 bases and J 7 bases; bases outside gene matches: 11. The CDR3 is 14 residues long. CDR3: CASSRAGGGDEAFF. The CDR3 DNA is TGTGCCAGCAGCCGCGCCGGAGGGGGCGATGAAGCTTTCTTT.

The chain carries TRBV19 and TRBJ1-2, with D tentatively TRBD1 (6 bases). CDR3 length equals 14 residues. Per the germline V gene, CDR1 is LNHDA and CDR2 is SQIVND (reference sequence). Between the trimmed V and J ends, which lost 5 bases and 3 bases, there was a span of 13 bases. The CDR3: CASSGGPWDYGYTF. In DNA, the CDR3 is TGTGCCAGTAGTGGGGGGCCTTGGGACTATGGCTACACCTTC.

This chain links TRBV2 with TRBJ1-2, with D unresolved. This CDR3 has 14 amino acids. V lost 3 bases, J lost 4 bases, and 12 bases lay in between. Germline lookup yields CDR1 SNHLY and CDR2 FYNNEI. CDR3 DNA sequence: TGTGCCAGCAGTGACAGCCACCTCCTCTATGGCTACACCTTC. Its protein is CASSDSHLLYGYTF.

The rearrangement links TRBV5-5 to TRBJ2-7, with D possibly called TRBD1 or TRBD2 (5 bases each). The V end lost 2 bases, the J end lost 2 bases, and 11 bases lay between the germline ends. There are 14 residues in the CDR3. CDR1 and CDR2 from the germline V gene are SGHKS and YYEKEE (reference sequence). The CDR3 DNA is TGTGCCAGCAGCTTCTGGGGGTCGACCTACGAGCAGTACTTC. Translation: CASSFWGSTYEQYF.

With respect to this clone: The same CDR3 arises from other DNA sequences in this sample as well. The chain couples TRBV5-1 to TRBJ1-6; perhaps TRBD1 as D (5 bases). Trimming cost V 0 bases and J 6 bases, with 10 bases left between them. CDR1 is SGHRS, CDR2 YFSETQ, per germline. The CDR3 has 15 amino acids. This chain's CDR3 is CASSLVGELNSPLHF. CDR3 DNA: TGCGCCAGCAGCTTGGTAGGGGAACTTAATTCACCCCTCCACTTT.

V is TRBV28 and J is TRBJ1-6; D ambiguous. Looked up from germline, CDR1 is MDHEN and CDR2 is SYDVKM. V was cut by 7 bases and J by 0 bases, with 13 bases left in between. CDR3 size: 16 residues. The CDR3 is CASINRGSSYNSPLHF. The CDR3 bases are TGTGCCAGCATCAACAGAGGAAGCTCCTATAATTCACCCCTCCACTTT.

This chain connects TRBV5-1 to TRBJ2-7, with D tentatively TRBD1 (6 bases). V lost 4 bases and J lost 0, with 17 bases in between. The CDR3 totals 16 residues. Germline values: CDR1 SGHRS, CDR2 YFSETQ. CDR3 residues: CASSRGRDTSSYEQYF. The CDR3 DNA is TGCGCCAGCAGCCGGGGCCGGGACACCAGCTCCTACGAGCAGTACTTC.

This rearrangement joins TRBV28 to TRBJ2-7, with 8 nucleotides matching TRBD2. Losses at the gene ends were 8 bases for V and 5 bases for J; bases not matched to a gene: 11. This CDR3 spans 14 amino acids. Germline lookup yields CDR1 MDHEN and CDR2 SYDVKM. CDR3 in DNA: TGTGCCAGCCAACCGGGGGGGAGTCTCCACGAGCAGTACTTC. Encoded protein: CASQPGGSLHEQYF. The variable domain in full, completed from reference TRBV28 and TRBJ2-7, reads DVKVTQSSRYLVKRTGEKVFLECVQDMDHENMFWYRQDPGLGLRLIYFSYDVKMKEKGDIPEGYSVSREKKERFSLILESASTNQTSMYLCASQPGGSLHEQYFGPGTRLTVT.

The chain employs TRBV6-5 and TRBJ1-6, with 8 bases that match TRBD1. Germline CDR1 MNHEY, CDR2 SVGAGI. There are 14 residues in the CDR3. V lost 2 bases, J lost 10 bases, and 4 bases stayed unmatched. In nucleotides, the CDR3 is TGTGCCAGCAGTTACCGGACAGGGAGCTCACCCCTCCACTTT. It specifies CASSYRTGSSPLHF.

This sequence joins TRBV9 and TRBJ2-5, with unresolved D. Germline-derived CDR1 and CDR2 are SGDLS and YYNGEE. The length of the CDR3 is 17 residues. Deletions cut 0 bases from V and 2 bases from J, with 17 bases between. The CDR3 bases are TGTGCCAGCAGCGTAGCTCTGTCTATTAACCCGCAAGAGACCCAGTACTTC. It encodes CASSVALSINPQETQYF.

V and J are TRBV7-2 and TRBJ2-7; TRBD1 or TRBD2 may be the D gene (5 bases each). Trimming left V 5 bases short and J 1 base short, with 18 bases between. The germline gives CDR1 SGHTA, CDR2 FQGNSA. The CDR3 consists of 16 residues. The CDR3 region is CASSASIGAVSYEQYF. CDR3 DNA: TGTGCCAGCAGCGCTTCCATCGGGGCAGTTTCCTACGAGCAGTACTTC.

The chain carries TRBV5-1 and TRBJ1-1, with a possible D match to TRBD1 (6 bases). The CDR3 spans 14 residues. The V and J ends lost 3 bases and 3 bases respectively, with 12 bases between them. Germline values: CDR1 SGHRS, CDR2 YFSETQ. For the CDR3, the DNA is TGCGCCAGCAGCTATGCAGGGGCGGACACTGAAGCTTTCTTT. It codes for CASSYAGADTEAFF.

The chain employs TRBV27 and TRBJ2-1; no clear D gene. The CDR3 is 13 amino acids. The V end was cut by 2 bases, the J end by 7 bases, with 9 bases between. Germline assignment: CDR1 MNHEY and CDR2 SMNVEV (reference sequence). DNA of the CDR3: TGTGCCAGCAGTTTAAGGGTCCCTAATGAGCAGTTCTTC. This encodes CASSLRVPNEQFF.

The sample holds a few counts of this clone. This chain joins TRBV4-3 and TRBJ1-6, with TRBD1 identical over 7 bases. V lost 0 bases and J lost 7; bases outside the gene matches: 3. CDR1 is LGHNA and CDR2 is YSLEER in the germline V gene. The CDR3 contains 15 residues. CDR3 sequence reads: CASSQEGQSNSPLHF. DNA for the CDR3: TGCGCCAGCAGCCAAGAGGGACAGTCAAATTCACCCCTCCACTTT.